These 4 T cell receptor beta chains originate from one sample sequenced in a study of beta chain features in type 1 diabetes. Regarding the study as a whole: TCRB CDR3 length was moderately but significantly reduced in all four CD4+ subsets of Type 1 diabetes patients.

These receptors are not linked to any known antigen. Of the isolated RNA, all was reverse transcribed, and so the sequenced material was expressed TCRB transcripts. Assay: immunoSEQ multiplex PCR; the TCRdb copy retains only in-frame clones and omits some. The profile shows 300,000 to 350,000 clones, less than 15% of them singletons. Specimen: naive CD4+ T cells from blood. Receptors originate from a woman between 18 and 29 years old with type 1 diabetes.

This clone was counted only a few times. V usage is TRBV11-2 and J usage is TRBJ2-5; D uncertain. Trimming removed 3 bases from V and 6 bases from J, with 2 bases in between. In germline, CDR1 is SGHAT, CDR2 FQNNGV. The CDR3 is 10 amino acids. The CDR3 reads CASSFKTQYF. As DNA, the CDR3 is TGTGCCAGCAGCTTTAAGACCCAGTACTTC.

The chain recombines TRBV20-1 with TRBJ1-2, with a weak D call TRBD1 (6 bases). Germline lookup yields CDR1 DFQATT and CDR2 SNEGSKA (reference sequence). The CDR3 has 11 residues. Trimming shortened V by 8 bases and J by 4 bases, and 11 bases separated the two germline ends. The CDR3 spells CSTGQLYGYTF. The CDR3 DNA is TGCAGTACTGGACAGCTCTATGGCTACACCTTC.

This clone turned up a few times. This sequence joins TRBV9 and TRBJ2-1, with 10 bases identical to TRBD2. This CDR3 comprises 15 residues. The V and J ends lost 1 base and 3 bases, in that order; junction bases with no gene match: 1. Germline V CDR1 and CDR2: SGDLS, YYNGEE. The CDR3 coding sequence is TGTGCCAGCAGCGTAACTAGCGGGATCTACAATGAGCAGTTCTTC. Protein sequence: CASSVTSGIYNEQFF.

This chain connects TRBV5-1 to TRBJ2-7; 8 bases line up with TRBD2. The V gene end was trimmed by 2 bases and the J gene end by 1 base; junction bases not matched to a gene: 2. The CDR3 consists of 14 residues. Germline V CDR1 and CDR2: SGHRS, YFSETQ. The CDR3 here is CASSFGTRSYEQYF. The DNA of the CDR3 is TGCGCCAGCAGCTTCGGGACTAGATCCTACGAGCAGTACTTC. Full variable domain (outside the CDR3, taken from reference TRBV5-1 and TRBJ2-7): KAGVTQTPRYLIKTRGQQVTLSCSPISGHRSVSWYQQTPGQGLQFLFEYFSETQRNKGNFPGRFSGRQFSNSRSEMNVSTLELGDSALYLCASSFGTRSYEQYFGPGTRLTVT.